These 32 T cell receptor beta chains originate from one sample sequenced in a study of breast tumors, draining lymph nodes, adjacent tissues. TCRdb reprocessed the multiplex PCR reads via MiXCR and lists one record per CDR3 protein. Of about 110,000 distinct CDR3 sequences in the sample, about 31% were seen once. Samples came from axillary lymph nodes draining the breast cancer. The sequenced sample consisted of axillary lymph node tissue. The receptors originated from a female donor with breast cancer. Some clones in this sample may be carry-over from other donors' samples.

This chain joins TRBV7-9 and TRBJ1-6; 7 nucleotides line up with TRBD1. The CDR3 runs to 15 residues. V lost 8 bases, J lost 8 bases, and 12 bases stayed unmatched. Germline CDR1 is SEHNR and CDR2 is FQNEAQ (reference sequence). The CDR3 protein is CASALLTGLDSPLHF. The DNA for the CDR3 is TGTGCCAGCGCACTATTGACAGGGCTTGATTCACCCCTCCACTTT.

This sequence joins TRBV5-4 and TRBJ2-3, with TRBD2 matching 8 bases. After removal of 0 bases from V and 0 bases from J, the junction contained 9 bases not matched to a gene. The CDR3 has 18 residues. From germline, CDR1 is SGHNT and CDR2 YYREEE (reference sequence). The CDR3 is CASSLARTSGGSTDTQYF. The DNA of the CDR3 is TGTGCCAGCAGCTTGGCCCGTACGAGCGGGGGTAGCACAGATACGCAGTATTTT.

This clonotype was seen ten or more times. The V gene is TRBV4-1, the J gene TRBJ2-1; 15 bases are a match to TRBD2. Germline trimming cut 4 bases from V and 4 bases from J; bases unmatched to any gene: 8. CDR1 is MGHRA, CDR2 YSYEKL, per germline. This CDR3 region has 18 residues. The CDR3 sequence is CASSRSGTSGRSYNEQFF. In DNA, the CDR3 is TGCGCCAGCAGCCGGAGCGGGACTAGCGGGAGGTCTTACAATGAGCAGTTCTTC.

In its sample, this clonotype was seen a few times. A read error is possible here, since a much larger clone lies one base away. The gene calls are TRBV11-2 and TRBJ1-3; D is possibly TRBD1 (5 bases). The CDR3 runs 16 residues. Germline loops: CDR1 SGHAT, CDR2 FQNNGV. CDR3 amino acids: CASSLGGTSFGNAIYF. The CDR3 DNA sequence: TGTGCCAGCAGCTTAGGGGGGACGTCCTTTGGAAACGCCATATATTTT.

This clonotype came up many times. V gene TRBV6-5 combines with J gene TRBJ2-2; 12 bases are shared with TRBD1. The ends lost 2 bases at V and 2 bases at J; junction bases unmatched: 3. There are 17 residues in the CDR3. Germline V gene sequence: CDR1 MNHEY, CDR2 SVGAGI. This chain's CDR3 is CASSYPGTGGNTGELFF. The CDR3 coding sequence is TGTGCCAGCAGTTACCCAGGGACAGGGGGCAACACCGGGGAGCTGTTTTTT.

The rearrangement uses TRBV7-2 and TRBJ2-5; TRBD2 matches 9 bases. Unmatched junction bases numbered 5, after V lost 1 base and J lost 2 bases. CDR3 length: 16 amino acids. Germline V CDR1 and CDR2: SGHTA, FQGNSA. The CDR3 DNA follows: TGTGCCAGCAGCTTAGGTTCTAGCGGGGCACAAGAGACCCAGTACTTC. It yields the protein CASSLGSSGAQETQYF.

Notes on this clonotype: One end of the junction is discordant with germline, which a read error may explain. The J gene is TRBJ1-3, the V gene TRBV7-9; D possibly corresponds to TRBD1 (5 bases). The CDR3 has 15 amino acids. Germline CDR1 and CDR2: SEHNR and FQNEAQ (reference sequence). The CDR3 loop is CASSSTTGAGSTIHF. CDR3 nucleotide sequence: TGTGCCAGCAGCTCCACCACAGGCGCTGGAAGCACCATACATTTT. Filled out from reference TRBV7-9 and TRBJ1-3, the complete variable domain reads DTGVSQNPRHKITKRGQNVTFRCDPISEHNRLYWYRQTLGQGPEFLTYFQNEAQLEKSRLLSDRFSAERPKGSFSTLEIQRTEQGDSAMYLCASSSTTGAGSTIHFGEGSWLTVV.

This chain connects TRBV27 to TRBJ2-1, with 7 bases matching TRBD2. Unmatched junction bases numbered 14, after V lost 5 bases and J lost 4 bases. CDR3 length: 17 residues. CDR1 and CDR2 (germline): MNHEY, SMNVEV (reference sequence). Here the CDR3 reads CASSPDRLGRLYNEQFF. The DNA of the CDR3 is TGTGCCAGCAGTCCCGATCGGCTCGGGAGGTTGTACAATGAGCAGTTCTTC.

This sequence joins TRBV12-3 or TRBV12-4 and TRBJ1-2; weak D call: TRBD1 (6 bases). This CDR3 is built from 12 residues. V lost 3 bases and J 8 bases, leaving 10 bases between the germline ends. CDR3 nucleotides: TGTGCCAGCAGTTTGGGGGCAGAGGGCTACACCTTC. Its protein product is CASSLGAEGYTF.

This chain joins TRBV30 and TRBJ1-1; D unclear. This CDR3 is 12 amino acids long. Trimming cost V 5 bases and J 3 bases, with 10 bases left between them. Looked up from germline, CDR1 is GTSNPN and CDR2 is SVGIG (reference sequence). The chain's CDR3 is CAWAGEDTEAFF. DNA of the CDR3: TGTGCCTGGGCCGGGGAAGACACTGAAGCTTTCTTT.

This clonotype was seen many times. This chain joins TRBV19 and TRBJ1-2; D is unclear. Trimming pared 1 base from V and 7 bases from J, leaving 16 bases between. The CDR3 covers 15 residues. Germline CDR1 and CDR2: LNHDA and SQIVND (reference sequence). CDR3 nucleotides: TGTGCCAGTAGTATAGGAGGAATTAACTATGGTGGCTACACCTTC. It is translated as CASSIGGINYGGYTF.

This clonotype was counted ten times or more. V is TRBV4-1 and J is TRBJ2-5; 9 nucleotides line up with TRBD1. Unmatched junction bases numbered 9, after V lost 1 base and J lost 9 bases. Germline assignment: CDR1 MGHRA and CDR2 YSYEKL. The CDR3 spans 15 residues. CDR3 sequence reads: CASSQARDRALPQYF. Written as DNA, the CDR3 is TGCGCCAGCAGCCAAGCAAGGGACAGGGCCCTTCCCCAGTACTTC.

V is TRBV27 and J is TRBJ2-3; possibly TRBD1 for D (5 bases). With 6 bases removed from V and 3 bases from J, the gap between germline ends came to 19 bases. CDR1 and CDR2 from the germline V gene are MNHEY and SMNVEV (reference sequence). CDR3 length: 16 amino acids. In DNA, the CDR3 is TGTGCCAGCAGACCCTACCCGACAGCATTAACAGATACGCAGTATTTT. Protein product: CASRPYPTALTDTQYF.

This clonotype was seen repeatedly, ten times or more. The chain links TRBV5-8 to TRBJ2-5, with TRBD2 matching 8 bases. CDR3 size: 16 residues. Germline V gene data show CDR1 as SGHTS and CDR2 as YDEGEE. The ends lost 0 bases at V and 5 bases at J; junction bases unmatched: 9. CDR3 nucleotide sequence: TGTGCCAGCAGCTTGGGGGCGCGGGGGGCCAGGGAGACCCAGTACTTC. As protein: CASSLGARGARETQYF.

This clonotype was seen at least ten times. Sequence at one end of the junction differs from germline and may be a read error. DNA for the CDR3: TGTGCCAGCCAGTCCGATTGGAGTCCCTACTATGGCTACCCCTTC. Translated: CASQSDWSPYYGYPF. The chain joins TRBV7-2 to TRBJ1-2, with D unresolved. Per the germline V gene, CDR1 is SGHTA and CDR2 is FQGNSA. The CDR3 totals 15 residues.

This clonotype was observed at least ten times. This clone may be a read error of a much larger clone one base away. The V and J genes are TRBV5-1 and TRBJ1-4; D is unresolved. The CDR3 is 13 amino acids. Germline loops: CDR1 SGHRS, CDR2 YFSETQ. Here the CDR3 reads CASSPAFNENLFF. In DNA, the CDR3 is TGCGCCAGCTCCCCAGCCTTTAATGAAAACCTGTTTTTT. Drawing the rest from reference TRBV5-1 and TRBJ1-4, the complete variable domain is KAGVTQTPRYLIKTRGQQVTLSCSPISGHRSVSWYQQTPGQGLQFLFEYFSETQRNKGNFPGRFSGRQFSNSRSEMNVSTLELGDSALYLCASSPAFNENLFFGSGTQLSVL.

This clonotype was seen ten or more times. The rearrangement joins TRBV7-2 to TRBJ2-7; 7 bases are shared with TRBD2. The CDR3 has 13 residues. J lost 6 bases, V lost 4 bases, and 6 bases had no gene match. Germline V gives CDR1 SGHTA, CDR2 FQGNSA. The CDR3 is CASSYLPGGEQYF. DNA of the CDR3: TGTGCCAGCAGCTACCTCCCGGGGGGCGAGCAGTACTTC.

This clonotype was seen ten or more times. Written as DNA, the CDR3 is TGTGCCTGGAGTCTTAACTATGGCTACACCTTC. Its translation is CAWSLNYGYTF. The rearrangement joins TRBV30 to TRBJ1-2; D is ambiguous. Deletions cut 2 bases from V and 1 base from J, with 2 bases between. The CDR3 extends over 11 amino acids. Germline-derived CDR1 and CDR2 are GTSNPN and SVGIG (reference sequence).

The gene calls are TRBV20-1 and TRBJ2-1; 9 bases line up with TRBD1. CDR3 length equals 15 residues. The V gene end was trimmed by 4 bases and the J gene end by 6 bases; junction bases not matched to a gene: 10. Germline V gene lookup returns CDR1 DFQATT and CDR2 SNEGSKA (reference sequence). The CDR3 region has the DNA TGCAGTGCTAAACGGACAGGGGAGGGTTCCAATGAGCAGTTCTTC. Translation: CSAKRTGEGSNEQFF.

In its sample, this clonotype was seen many times. The rearrangement uses TRBV10-3 and TRBJ1-5; the D gene is possibly TRBD1 (5 bases). Germline V CDR1 and CDR2: ENHRY, SYGVKD. This CDR3 comprises 14 residues. V was shortened by 3 bases and J by 2 bases, with 8 bases between the two germline ends. The CDR3: CAISEGGGNQPQHF. CDR3 coding DNA: TGTGCCATCAGTGAAGGAGGGGGCAATCAGCCCCAGCATTTT.

Note on this clonotype: A much larger clone is a single base away; this may be a read error. It is likely a read error, because the conserved phenylalanine at the end of the CDR3 is missing. The DNA is omitted, as the CDR3 cannot be located on it reliably, and the CDR3 follows TCRdb's listing. This sequence joins TRBV20-1 and TRBJ2-7. Germline V lookup: CDR1 DFQATT, CDR2 SNEGSKA (reference sequence). The CDR3 is 11 residues long, counting both termini. The CDR3 here is CSAQGSYEQSL.

This clonotype came up many times. The CDR3, as DNA: TGTGACCCCCCCTACGAGCAGTACTTC. Residues: CDPPYEQYF. This chain connects TRBV6-5 to TRBJ2-7; D uncertain. Germline V gene sequence: CDR1 MNHEY, CDR2 SVGAGI. The CDR3 is 9 amino acids.

This clonotype was counted a few times. A read error may be the cause here, since a much bigger clone is one base away. The chain links TRBV5-1 to TRBJ2-1; unclear D gene. CDR3 length equals 13 residues. Germline CDR1 reads SGHRS; CDR2 reads YFSETQ. As DNA, the CDR3 is TGCGCCAGCAGCTTGGAACTGTTCAATGACCAGTTCTTC. As protein: CASSLELFNDQFF.

Notes on this clonotype: Since a much larger clone is just one base distant, this may be a read error. The chain joins TRBV13 to TRBJ2-7, with a possible D match to TRBD2 (6 bases). Per the germline V gene, CDR1 is PRHDT and CDR2 is FYEKMQ (reference sequence). There are 14 residues in the CDR3. DNA for the CDR3: TGTGCCGGCAGCTTACCCGGGGGAGGATACGAGCAGTACTTC. It translates to CAGSLPGGGYEQYF. Complete variable domain (other parts from reference TRBV13 and TRBJ2-7): AAGVIQSPRHLIKEKRETATLKCYPIPRHDTVYWYQQGPGQDPQFLISFYEKMQSDKGSIPDRFSAQQFSDYHSELNMSSLELGDSALYFCAGSLPGGGYEQYFGPGTRLTVT.

There are many counts of this clonotype. The V call is TRBV28, the J call TRBJ2-2; 9 positions match TRBD2. This CDR3 has 15 amino acids. The germline V gene has CDR1 MDHEN and CDR2 SYDVKM. Unmatched junction bases numbered 8, after V lost 7 bases and J lost 5 bases. The CDR3 reads CASTRSSGVTGELFF. DNA of the CDR3: TGTGCCAGCACTCGCTCTAGCGGGGTTACCGGGGAGCTGTTTTTT.

This clonotype was observed many times. This chain links TRBV20-1 with TRBJ1-5, with D maybe TRBD1 (5 bases). Trimming cost V 6 bases and J 1 base, with 19 bases left between them. CDR3 length: 16 residues. The germline V gene encodes CDR1 DFQATT and CDR2 SNEGSKA (reference sequence). For the CDR3, the DNA is TGCAGTGCCCCGGGATCCCGGGACGGAAGCAATCAGCCCCAGCATTTT. Amino acids: CSAPGSRDGSNQPQHF.

This clonotype was seen ten or more times. The gene calls are TRBV5-1 and TRBJ2-1; no clear D. CDR1 and CDR2 (germline): SGHRS, YFSETQ. V shed 0 bases and J shed 0 bases, with 7 bases lying between them. The CDR3 has 15 residues. CDR3 sequence: CASSLGGRSYNEQFF. The DNA for the CDR3 is TGCGCCAGCAGCTTGGGCGGTCGCTCCTACAATGAGCAGTTCTTC.

Ten or more counts support this clonotype. This rearrangement joins TRBV5-7 to TRBJ2-1; maybe TRBD2 (6 bases). TRBV5-7 is given ORF status, its function remaining uncertain. The CDR3 totals 16 residues. V dropped 0 bases and J dropped 5 bases, with 15 bases sitting between them. DNA for the CDR3: TGTGCCAGCAGCTTGGGGGGGGACGGTGAGAACAATGAGCAGTTCTTC. Translated: CASSLGGDGENNEQFF.

This clonotype was recorded at least ten times. The rearrangement uses TRBV4-2 and TRBJ2-5, with unresolved D. V was cut by 4 bases and J by 0 bases, with 9 bases left in between. The CDR3 runs to 14 residues. Germline CDR1 LGHNA, CDR2 YNFKEQ. The CDR3 spells CASSLNTNQETQYF. The CDR3 region has the DNA TGTGCCAGCAGCCTTAACACAAACCAAGAGACCCAGTACTTC.

About this clonotype: This may be a read error, as it is one base from a much larger clone. The J gene is TRBJ2-2, the V gene TRBV6-1; 8 bases are shared with TRBD2. The CDR3 covers 13 residues. V lost 8 bases to trimming and J lost 3 bases; unmatched junction nucleotides: 2. CDR1 and CDR2 from the germline V gene are MNHNS and SASEGT. For the CDR3, the DNA is TGTGCCAGCGAGCGGGGGTACACCGGGGAGCTGTTTTTT. It yields the protein CASERGYTGELFF.

J is TRBJ2-7 and V is TRBV3-1, with a weak D call TRBD2 (6 bases). The germline V and J ends were trimmed by 0 bases and 0 bases, with 15 bases remaining between them. This CDR3 contains 17 residues. Germline lookup yields CDR1 LGHDT and CDR2 YNNKEL (reference sequence). The DNA for the CDR3 is TGTGCCAGCAGCCAAGATAATCAGCGGGTCCTCTCCTACGAGCAGTACTTC. It specifies CASSQDNQRVLSYEQYF.

This sequence joins TRBV27 and TRBJ2-7; a possible D gene is TRBD2 (6 bases). Trimming pared 6 bases from V and 2 bases from J, leaving 17 bases between. The CDR3 has 15 amino acids. From germline, CDR1 is MNHEY and CDR2 SMNVEV (reference sequence). CDR3 protein: CASSTGSRGTYEQYF. The CDR3 bases are TGTGCCAGCAGCACGGGGAGTCGCGGGACCTACGAGCAGTACTTC.